This TCR beta chain was documented in a study of Graves' ophthalmopathy and Graves' hyperthyroidism. Study results and limitations: A 13-signature model separated ophthalmopathy from stable hyperthyroidism, reaching roughly 85% sensitivity and less than 82% specificity cross-validated.

Transcripts of RNA were the source for amplifying TCR beta CDR3 regions. Scientists carried out first-round RT-PCR using HTBI primers and then a second-round multiplex PCR. TCRdb independently ran MiXCR on the multiplex PCR reads; one entry per CDR3 protein. The sample comprises over 450,000 distinct CDR3 sequences, over 13% of which are singletons, and 8% to 10% rests with the top ten. The length of the CDR3 is 13 residues. Trimming removed 4 bases from V and 2 bases from J, with 8 bases in between. Germline V gene data show CDR1 as MNHNS and CDR2 as SASEGT. This clonotype was observed at least ten times. As yet, its antigen is unknown.

Sequencing input: blood. The sequence was obtained from a woman aged 25 to 45 with Graves' ophthalmopathy. The V and J genes are TRBV6-1 and TRBJ2-5; D remains ambiguous. CDR3 nucleotide sequence: TGTGCCAGCAGTGTAGAGCCACAAGAGACCCAGTACTTC. As protein: CASSVEPQETQYF.